This record covers a single TCR beta chain. V was clipped by 5 bases and J by 5 bases, with 13 bases between them. The CDR3 is 14 residues long. The sample belongs to a study of CD8 T cells in Susac syndrome. CD8+ and CD4+ T cells from blood underwent TCR beta sequencing, which was carried out in a high-throughput format. It was negative isolation that provided the CD8+ and CD4+ T cells, whereas TEMRA cells were enriched by FACS. A quantity of roughly 0.5 to 1 ug RNA underwent reverse transcription using random hexamers. TCR beta CDR3 was amplified by immunoSEQ multiplex PCR. This amplification extended across 54 Vbeta and 13 Jbeta segments. TCRdb passed the immunoSEQ multiplex PCR reads through MiXCR, listing each CDR3 protein once. The sample records about 200,000 distinct CDR3 sequences, approximately 95% being singletons.

The TCR sequence derives from a human donor in good health. What was sequenced was CD4+ T cells from PBMCs. The chain uses TRBV12-3 or TRBV12-4 and TRBJ2-4; D is possibly TRBD1 (6 bases). CDR3 in DNA: TGTGCCAGCAGTAAAACAGGGTCAGAAAACATTCAGTACTTC. It yields the protein CASSKTGSENIQYF.